Shown below are 27 T cell receptor beta chains from a single sample sequenced in a study of blood T cell repertoires in COVID-19 (dated by TCRdb to about 2020). Library preparation was by the immunoSEQ multiplex PCR assay. The clones in this table, taken by TCRdb from immuneACCESS, are in-frame only. Not every clone is retained; where verified, under half of the shortfall comes from an unresolved V gene, and the cause of the rest is unknown. The sample table contains about 250,000 clones; only one count was recorded for around 90% of them. The ten top clones hold 0.99% of the sample. The sequencing sample was made of peripheral blood. All receptors derive from a woman aged 40 to 49 who had recovered from COVID-19.

The chain links TRBV5-1 to TRBJ1-5; TRBD1 aligns across 12 bases. V trimming: 0 bases; J trimming: 3 bases; junction bases outside the gene matches: 1. This CDR3 has 16 amino acids. Per germline, CDR1 SGHRS and CDR2 YFSETQ. The CDR3 protein is CASSLGDRGPNQPQHF. The CDR3 nucleotides read TGCGCCAGCAGCTTGGGGGACAGGGGGCCCAATCAGCCCCAGCATTTT. Supplemented by reference TRBV5-1 and TRBJ1-5, the full variable domain reads KAGVTQTPRYLIKTRGQQVTLSCSPISGHRSVSWYQQTPGQGLQFLFEYFSETQRNKGNFPGRFSGRQFSNSRSEMNVSTLELGDSALYLCASSLGDRGPNQPQHFGDGTRLSIL.

V gene TRBV6-2 or TRBV6-3 combines with J gene TRBJ2-7; TRBD2 agrees at 9 bases. After removal of 4 bases from V and 6 bases from J, the junction contained 4 bases not matched to a gene. In germline, CDR1 is MNHEY, CDR2 SVGEGT. This CDR3 has 13 amino acids. CDR3 in amino acids: CASSSGLAREQYV. DNA for the CDR3: TGTGCCAGCAGTTCGGGACTAGCCCGCGAGCAGTACGTC.

This clone was counted at least ten times. The rearrangement links TRBV19 to TRBJ2-1; 7 nucleotides agree with TRBD2. With 6 bases clipped from V and 4 bases from J, the junction kept 9 bases outside the gene matches. Germline CDR1 reads LNHDA; CDR2 reads SQIVND (reference sequence). CDR3 length: 15 amino acids. DNA for the CDR3: TGTGCCAGTAGCCCGACTAGCAGCCCATACAATGAGCAGTTCTTC. This codes for CASSPTSSPYNEQFF. Looking up the rest from reference TRBV19 and TRBJ2-1 gives the full variable domain: DGGITQSPKYLFRKEGQNVTLSCEQNLNHDAMYWYRQDPGQGLRLIYYSQIVNDFQKGDIAEGYSVSREKKESFPLTVTSAQKNPTAFYLCASSPTSSPYNEQFFGPGTRLTVL.

This clone appeared once. V gene TRBV9 combines with J gene TRBJ1-2, with D possibly being TRBD1 (6 bases). V lost 4 bases and J lost 4, with 20 bases in between. Germline CDR1 reads SGDLS; CDR2 reads YYNGEE. The CDR3 loop spans 16 amino acids. The CDR3 sequence: CASSPAFAGDGYGYTF. CDR3 DNA: TGTGCCAGCAGCCCAGCCTTCGCAGGGGACGGCTATGGCTACACCTTC. Drawing the rest from reference TRBV9 and TRBJ1-2, the complete variable domain is DSGVTQTPKHLITATGQRVTLRCSPRSGDLSVYWYQQSLDQGLQFLIQYYNGEERAKGNILERFSAQQFPDLHSELNLSSLELGDSALYFCASSPAFAGDGYGYTFGSGTRLTVV.

This chain links TRBV6-1 with TRBJ1-1, with 7 bases lining up with TRBD1. J lost 7 bases, V lost 0 bases, and 5 bases had no gene match. Germline CDR1 and CDR2: MNHNS and SASEGT. The length of the CDR3 is 14 residues. This CDR3 is CASSEAQGQLEAFF. CDR3 sequence (DNA): TGTGCCAGCAGTGAAGCGCAGGGACAGCTTGAAGCTTTCTTT.

V is TRBV27 and J is TRBJ1-4; tentative D call: TRBD1 (5 bases). V dropped 6 bases and J dropped 4 bases, with 15 bases sitting between them. Germline V gene data show CDR1 as MNHEY and CDR2 as SMNVEV (reference sequence). The CDR3 totals 15 residues. CDR3 protein: CASSRVTDRNEKLFF. The CDR3, as DNA: TGTGCCAGCAGCAGAGTGACAGACCGTAATGAAAAACTGTTTTTT.

The genes are TRBV3-1 (or the pseudogene TRBV3-2) and TRBJ2-1, with 7 bases lining up with TRBD2. Germline trimming cut 1 base from V and 6 bases from J; bases unmatched to any gene: 9. Germline V CDR1 and CDR2: LGHDT, YNNKEL (reference sequence). The CDR3 runs 16 residues. The CDR3 is CASSQGGAGAGNEQFF. In nucleotides, the CDR3 is TGTGCCAGCAGCCAAGGAGGGGCGGGAGCAGGCAATGAGCAGTTCTTC.

The chain joins TRBV7-3 to TRBJ1-5; D remains ambiguous. The length of the CDR3 is 11 residues. The V end was cut by 9 bases, the J end by 2 bases, with 5 bases between. In germline, CDR1 is SGHTA, CDR2 FQGTGA. DNA of the CDR3: TGTGCCAGGAGTTGCAATCAGCCCCAGCATTTT. Its translation: CARSCNQPQHF. The full variable domain, rest sourced from reference TRBV7-3 and TRBJ1-5, is GAGVSQTPSNKVTEKGKYVELRCDPISGHTALYWYRQSLGQGPEFLIYFQGTGAADDSGLPNDRFFAVRPEGSVSTLKIQRTERGDSAVYLCARSCNQPQHFGDGTRLSIL.

The V call is TRBV19, the J call TRBJ2-1, with 10 bases matching TRBD2. Germline V gene data show CDR1 as LNHDA and CDR2 as SQIVND (reference sequence). The ends lost 1 base at V and 8 bases at J; junction bases unmatched: 14. CDR3 length: 18 residues. The CDR3 nucleotides read TGTGCCAGTAGTATAGGCCCCGGGGGTCTAGCGGGAGTCGATGAGCAGTTCTTC. Its translation is CASSIGPGGLAGVDEQFF.

The chain uses TRBV5-4 and TRBJ1-1; 8 positions agree with TRBD1. Germline V CDR1 and CDR2: SGHNT, YYREEE (reference sequence). This CDR3 has 14 amino acids. V was pared by 4 bases and J by 1 base, with 3 bases of the junction left unmatched. Here the CDR3 DNA reads TGTGCCAGCAGCCGGGACAGGTCGAACACTGAAGCTTTCTTT. Translating it yields CASSRDRSNTEAFF.

The chain is built from TRBV5-1 and TRBJ1-6; 7 bases fit TRBD1. The CDR3 totals 15 residues. V was clipped by 9 bases and J by 7 bases; unmatched bases: 13. CDR1 and CDR2 from the germline V gene are SGHRS and YFSETQ. In DNA form, the CDR3 reads TGCGCCACCAGGGGGGGGTGGCAGGAAAATTCACCCCTCCACTTT. Its protein product is CATRGGWQENSPLHF.

The chain links TRBV5-1 to TRBJ2-2; D not resolved. CDR1 is SGHRS, CDR2 YFSETQ, per germline. CDR3 length: 15 amino acids. Between the trimmed V and J ends, which lost 2 bases and 3 bases, there was a span of 11 bases. The DNA for the CDR3 is TGCGCCAGCAGCTTTTTTCCCTCCGACACCGGGGAGCTGTTTTTT. Its protein is CASSFFPSDTGELFF.

The chain couples TRBV7-9 to TRBJ1-2, with 11 nucleotides matching TRBD1. This CDR3 has 15 amino acids. Trimming removed 0 bases from V and 3 bases from J; junction bases left unmatched: 0. Germline V gives CDR1 SEHNR, CDR2 FQNEAQ (reference sequence). The CDR3 bases are TGTGCCAGCAGCTTAGCGGGACAGGGGGACTATGGCTACACCTTC. Protein: CASSLAGQGDYGYTF.

The chain has TRBV30 and TRBJ1-2; D is uncertain. With 2 bases removed from V and 5 bases from J, the gap between germline ends came to 9 bases. This CDR3 spans 12 amino acids. In germline, CDR1 is GTSNPN, CDR2 SVGIG (reference sequence). The CDR3 nucleotides read TGTGCCTGGAGTCCCCAGTGGTATGGCTACACCTTC. Translated: CAWSPQWYGYTF.

The genes are TRBV27 and TRBJ2-1, with 13 bases that match TRBD2. CDR1 MNHEY and CDR2 SMNVEV come from the germline V gene (reference sequence). Losses at the gene ends were 2 bases for V and 9 bases for J; bases not matched to a gene: 16. This CDR3 contains 19 residues. The CDR3 loop is CASSLRVTSGRRGKAEQFF. As DNA, the CDR3 is TGTGCCAGCAGTTTAAGAGTGACTAGCGGGAGGAGGGGGAAGGCTGAGCAGTTCTTC.

The chain employs TRBV3-1 (or the pseudogene TRBV3-2) and TRBJ1-1; 7 nucleotides match TRBD1. This CDR3 comprises 15 residues. The germline CDR1 and CDR2 sequences are LGHDT and YNNKEL (reference sequence). V lost 3 bases and J lost 1; bases outside the gene matches: 5. DNA of the CDR3: TGTGCCAGCAGCCATGCAGGGGGTGGGAACACTGAAGCTTTCTTT. This gives the protein CASSHAGGGNTEAFF.

The gene calls are TRBV7-9 and TRBJ2-7; TRBD1 matches at 8 bases. V was pared by 3 bases and J by 2 bases, with 3 bases of the junction left unmatched. Germline CDR1 SEHNR, CDR2 FQNEAQ (reference sequence). The CDR3 is made up of 14 amino acids. Here the CDR3 DNA reads TGTGCCAGCAGCTTTGACAGGGGCGCCTACGAGCAGTACTTC. It encodes CASSFDRGAYEQYF.

This clone showed up just a few times. The rearrangement links TRBV12-3 or TRBV12-4 to TRBJ2-1, with D perhaps matching TRBD1 (5 bases). This CDR3 is 12 amino acids long. V was clipped by 6 bases and J by 8 bases, with 11 bases between them. CDR3 sequence reads: CASRGPRDEQFF. In DNA form, the CDR3 reads TGTGCCAGCAGGGGGCCCCGGGATGAGCAGTTCTTC.

The chain links TRBV10-3 to TRBJ2-2; no clear D. The CDR3 consists of 12 residues. Trimming took 6 bases from V and 3 from J, leaving 5 bases between them. Germline CDR1 and CDR2: ENHRY and SYGVKD. CDR3 residues: CAISPDTGELFF. The CDR3 DNA follows: TGTGCCATCAGCCCCGACACCGGGGAGCTGTTTTTT.

V is TRBV5-4 and J is TRBJ2-5; 7 bases fit TRBD2. The germline V gene encodes CDR1 SGHNT and CDR2 YYREEE (reference sequence). There are 15 residues in the CDR3. Germline trimming cut 4 bases from V and 2 bases from J; bases unmatched to any gene: 8. The CDR3 DNA is TGTGCCAGCAGCCCCGCTAGCGGTCGTCAAGAGACCCAGTACTTC. This translates into CASSPASGRQETQYF.

This rearrangement joins TRBV25-1 to TRBJ2-1, with 7 bases aligning to TRBD2. Germline V gene data show CDR1 as MGHDK and CDR2 as SYGVNS. This CDR3 contains 17 residues. V was clipped by 4 bases and J by 0 bases; unmatched bases: 9. CDR3 amino acids: CASSGTGGDSSYNEQFF. CDR3 DNA sequence: TGTGCCAGCAGTGGCACGGGGGGAGACAGCTCCTACAATGAGCAGTTCTTC.

J is TRBJ2-2 and V is TRBV5-6; D is ambiguous. V lost 4 bases, J lost 6 bases, and 13 bases lay in between. There are 14 residues in the CDR3. The V gene's germline CDR1 is SGHDT and CDR2 YYEEEE. CDR3 in DNA: TGTGCCAGCAGCGTCACAAGTCCCCCCGGGGAGCTGTTTTTT. This gives the protein CASSVTSPPGELFF.

This chain links TRBV6-2 or TRBV6-3 with TRBJ2-1; D perhaps matches TRBD2 (5 bases). The CDR3 length is 13 residues. V shed 7 bases and J shed 9 bases, with 16 bases lying between them. The V gene's germline CDR1 is MNHEY and CDR2 SVGEGT. CDR3 DNA: TGTGCCAGCATCCCGACCGCGGGTGGTGAGCAGTTCTTC. Its protein product is CASIPTAGGEQFF.

This CDR3 reads CASSPPLYTGELFF. For the CDR3, the DNA is TGTGCCAGCAGCCCTCCCCTCTACACCGGGGAGCTGTTTTTT. The chain has TRBV5-8 and TRBJ2-2; D is unresolved. The CDR3 sequence is 14 residues long. V lost 4 bases and J 3 bases, leaving 10 bases between the germline ends. Germline V gene lookup returns CDR1 SGHTS and CDR2 YDEGEE.

This rearrangement joins TRBV5-1 to TRBJ1-1, with 9 bases matching TRBD1. With V trimmed by 0 bases and J by 5 bases, 5 bases remained unmatched. Germline loops: CDR1 SGHRS, CDR2 YFSETQ. CDR3 length: 15 residues. This chain's CDR3 is CASSLGGQGGTEAFF. In DNA form, the CDR3 reads TGCGCCAGCAGCTTGGGGGGACAGGGAGGGACTGAAGCTTTCTTT.

The gene calls are TRBV7-2 and TRBJ1-4; D may be TRBD1 (5 bases). Germline CDR1 SGHTA, CDR2 FQGNSA. The CDR3 is 16 residues long. Trimming removed 0 bases at V and 10 bases at J, with 18 bases between. CDR3 sequence reads: CASSLAQRAQGGKLFF. CDR3 bases: TGTGCCAGCAGCTTAGCACAAAGGGCCCAGGGCGGAAAACTGTTTTTT.

The chain has TRBV6-1 and TRBJ1-2; D gene unclear. Trimming pared 0 bases from V and 11 bases from J, leaving 7 bases between. The CDR3 covers 11 residues. CDR1 and CDR2 from the germline V gene are MNHNS and SASEGT. CDR3 in amino acids: CASSEAWRYTF. The CDR3 nucleotides are TGTGCCAGCAGTGAAGCCTGGAGGTACACCTTC.